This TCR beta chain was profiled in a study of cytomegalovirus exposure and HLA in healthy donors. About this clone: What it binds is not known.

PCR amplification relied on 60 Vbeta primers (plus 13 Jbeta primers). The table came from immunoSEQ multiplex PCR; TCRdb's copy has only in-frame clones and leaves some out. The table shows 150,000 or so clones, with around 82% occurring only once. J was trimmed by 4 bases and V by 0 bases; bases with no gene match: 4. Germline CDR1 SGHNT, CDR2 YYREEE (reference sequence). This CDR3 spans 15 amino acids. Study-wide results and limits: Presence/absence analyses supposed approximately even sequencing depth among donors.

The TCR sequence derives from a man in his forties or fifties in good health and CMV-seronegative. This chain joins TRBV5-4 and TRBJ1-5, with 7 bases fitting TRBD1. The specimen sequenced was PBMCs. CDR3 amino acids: CASSLETGPNQPQHF. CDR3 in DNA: TGTGCCAGCAGCTTGGAGACAGGGCCTAATCAGCCCCAGCATTTT.